The clone carrying this T cell receptor beta chain was observed a few times. Its antigen is not identified. Looked up from germline, CDR1 is MNHEY and CDR2 is SVGAGI. The CDR3 contains 15 residues. Trimming at V came to 3 bases and at J to 1 base, leaving 4 bases not matched to a gene. This sample is drawn from a study of radiation and T cells in renal cell carcinoma. Study-level findings and limits: From baseline, blood top tumor clonotypes peaked at 2 weeks post-radiation.

The assay was immunoSEQ multiplex PCR, and TCRdb's table has in-frame clones only and misses some. The sample contains 100,000 to 150,000 clones, 81% of which appear only once. Time point described: blood 2 weeks post-SBRT. This sample's treatment: 15 Gy SBRT to primary tumor, nephrectomy 4 weeks later. The J gene is TRBJ1-1, the V gene TRBV6-5; 8 positions match TRBD1. The sample here was blood, taken from a patient whose treatment included radiotherapy and nephrectomy. The source of this sequence is a man aged 50-60 years with renal cell carcinoma. CDR3 coding DNA: TGTGCCAGCAGTTATCTGGGACAGGAGAACACTGAAGCTTTCTTT. Protein product: CASSYLGQENTEAFF.